The 19 T cell receptor beta chains given below trace back to one sample, sequenced in a study of T cells in Graves' hyperthyroidism and ophthalmopathy. TCR beta CDR3 sequences were amplified from RNA transcripts. Using the HTBI primer set, a first-round RT-PCR was run on the TCR CDR3. TCRdb re-analysed the multiplex PCR reads in MiXCR, keeping a single row per CDR3 protein. The sample has approximately 620,000 distinct CDR3 sequences, approximately 13% seen once. The sequencing input was blood. These receptors originate from a woman in her 30s with Graves' hyperthyroidism that later progressed to Graves' ophthalmopathy.

A few counts support this clonotype. The chain joins TRBV28 to TRBJ1-2, with D tentatively TRBD1 (5 bases). The CDR3 spans 13 residues. V gave up 2 bases and J gave up 4 bases, with 8 bases separating them. CDR1 and CDR2 (germline): MDHEN, SYDVKM. The DNA for the CDR3 is TGTGCCAGCAGTTTAAGACAGAGCTATGGCTACACCTTC. Translated, it gives CASSLRQSYGYTF.

This clonotype has a count of ten or more. The V and J genes are TRBV2 and TRBJ2-6; no clear D gene. Trimming took off 11 bases at V and 3 bases at J, with 11 bases between the two ends. Germline loops: CDR1 SNHLY, CDR2 FYNNEI. The CDR3 loop spans 13 amino acids. DNA of the CDR3: TGTGCCTATACCCTTGGTGGGGCCAACGTCCTGACTTTC. It specifies CAYTLGGANVLTF.

Only a few counts were recorded for this clonotype. The V and J genes are TRBV7-8 and TRBJ2-2; 7 bases are a match to TRBD2. The V segment lost 7 bases and the J segment 5 bases; nucleotides outside the gene matches: 7. Germline lookup yields CDR1 SGHVS and CDR2 FQNEAQ. This CDR3 is 14 amino acids long. For the CDR3, the DNA is TGTGCCAGCATGGGGAGGGCCTTAACCGGGGAGCTGTTTTTT. Its protein product is CASMGRALTGELFF.

This clonotype was detected many times. J is TRBJ1-1 and V is TRBV20-1; D is perhaps TRBD1 (6 bases). The CDR3 spans 14 residues. Germline-derived CDR1 and CDR2 are DFQATT and SNEGSKA (reference sequence). Trimming shortened V by 3 bases and J by 0 bases, and 11 bases separated the two germline ends. CDR3 in DNA: TGCAGTGCTAGCAGGGGTGCCATGAACACTGAAGCTTTCTTT. It codes for CSASRGAMNTEAFF.

This clonotype has ten or more counts. The rearrangement uses TRBV5-1 and TRBJ1-1; D unclear. This CDR3 has 13 residues. Trimming shortened V by 7 bases and J by 5 bases, and 15 bases separated the two germline ends. CDR1 SGHRS and CDR2 YFSETQ come from the germline V gene. CDR3 DNA: TGCGCCAGCGGGTACTTGGAAGGGACTGAAGCTTTCTTT. It encodes CASGYLEGTEAFF.

This clonotype was picked up one time. This rearrangement joins TRBV7-2 to TRBJ1-4; D is ambiguous. The germline CDR1 and CDR2 sequences are SGHTA and FQGNSA. V lost 2 bases to trimming and J lost 0 bases, with 13 bases between them. The CDR3 loop spans 17 amino acids. The CDR3 reads CASSLTRGSPTNEKLFF. CDR3 sequence (DNA): TGTGCCAGCAGCTTAACCCGAGGCAGCCCAACTAATGAAAAACTGTTTTTT.

This clonotype was seen a few times. The chain recombines TRBV4-1 with TRBJ2-1, with 8 bases aligning to TRBD2. V dropped 4 bases and J dropped 4; count of bases not matched to a gene: 9. The CDR3 extends over 16 amino acids. Germline V lookup: CDR1 MGHRA, CDR2 YSYEKL. This CDR3 is CASSPPAGEEYNEQFF. The CDR3 DNA follows: TGCGCCAGCAGCCCCCCAGCGGGAGAGGAATACAATGAGCAGTTCTTC.

The chain's CDR3 is CASRPGGNNQPQHF. The CDR3 DNA is TGTGCCAGCAGGCCCGGGGGAAACAATCAGCCCCAGCATTTT. V gene TRBV6-2 or TRBV6-3 combines with J gene TRBJ1-5; tentative D call: TRBD1 (5 bases). Trimming shortened V by 6 bases and J by 3 bases, and 12 bases separated the two germline ends. Germline values: CDR1 MNHEY, CDR2 SVGEGT. The CDR3 has 14 amino acids.

A few counts support this clonotype. The chain uses TRBV27 and TRBJ2-7; no reliable D call. The ends were cut back, 6 bases at V and 7 bases at J, with 13 bases in the middle. The CDR3 extends over 12 amino acids. Germline V gene sequence: CDR1 MNHEY, CDR2 SMNVEV (reference sequence). The CDR3 reads CASSSPPEEQYF. The CDR3, as DNA: TGTGCCAGCAGCTCCCCGCCGGAGGAGCAGTACTTC.

This clonotype was seen ten or more times. The J gene is TRBJ1-6, the V gene TRBV12-3 or TRBV12-4; D possibly corresponds to TRBD1 (6 bases). There are 18 residues in the CDR3. V gave up 4 bases and J gave up 9 bases, with 25 bases separating them. The CDR3 nucleotides are TGTGCCAGCAGTTGGGGGCCGGCCAGTTCGACTTTAAGTTCACCCCTCCACTTT. Amino acids: CASSWGPASSTLSSPLHF.

Worth noting for this clonotype: A much larger clone lies a single base off, so this may be a read error. V gene TRBV6-1 combines with J gene TRBJ2-5; D gene unclear. The V gene's germline CDR1 is MNHNS and CDR2 SASEGT. The CDR3 sequence is 11 residues long. The V end lost 5 bases, the J end lost 4 bases, and 5 bases lay between the germline ends. The CDR3 region is CASSNRETQYF. CDR3 DNA sequence: TGTGCCAGCAGTAACCGAGAGACCCAGTACTTC.

This clonotype was detected ten times or more. V and J are TRBV20-1 and TRBJ2-7; 11 nucleotides line up with TRBD2. V trimming: 1 base; J trimming: 6 bases; junction bases outside the gene matches: 11. Per the germline V gene, CDR1 is DFQATT and CDR2 is SNEGSKA (reference sequence). The CDR3 length is 16 residues. The CDR3 coding sequence is TGCAGTGCTAGAGTCCCCGATCTCGGACTAGCGGGCGAGCAGTACTTC. It encodes CSARVPDLGLAGEQYF.

This clonotype showed up many times. This chain joins TRBV12-3 or TRBV12-4 and TRBJ2-3, with 8 bases that match TRBD2. The V gene end was trimmed by 2 bases and the J gene end by 9 bases; junction bases not matched to a gene: 10. The CDR3 spans 15 residues. CDR3 region: CASSLSGEGLETQYF. In DNA, the CDR3 is TGTGCCAGCAGTTTAAGTGGTGAGGGACTAGAAACGCAGTATTTT.

This clonotype was counted ten times or more. The rearrangement links TRBV29-1 to TRBJ1-6; the D gene is possibly TRBD1 (6 bases). Trimming shortened V by 6 bases and J by 5 bases, and 11 bases separated the two germline ends. The CDR3 contains 13 residues. CDR1 is SQVTM and CDR2 is ANQGSEA in the germline V gene. CDR3 loop: CSVYQGNNSPLHF. The CDR3 region has the DNA TGCAGCGTATACCAGGGGAATAATTCACCCCTCCACTTT.

In regard to this clonotype: A much larger clone lies a single base off, so this may be a read error. The rearrangement joins TRBV12-3 or TRBV12-4 to TRBJ2-7; D gene unclear. The J call may be wrong; the DNA end is better matched by TRBJ2-1. The CDR3 totals 12 residues. The chain's CDR3 is CASSPETYEQFF. The CDR3 DNA is TGTGCCAGCAGTCCTGAAACCTACGAGCAGTTCTTC.

The gene calls are TRBV6-1 and TRBJ1-3; D is unresolved. CDR1 MNHNS and CDR2 SASEGT come from the germline V gene. The CDR3 sequence is 14 residues long. Trimming removed 7 bases from V and 1 base from J, with 11 bases in between. The CDR3 DNA follows: TGTGCCAGCATTGCCGGGAGTTCTGGAAACACCATATATTTT. This sequence encodes CASIAGSSGNTIYF.

This clonotype was counted many times. The J gene is TRBJ1-6, the V gene TRBV5-5; a weak D match, TRBD1 (5 bases). The CDR3 sequence is 14 residues long. Germline V lookup: CDR1 SGHKS, CDR2 YYEKEE (reference sequence). Between the trimmed V and J ends, which lost 7 bases and 8 bases, there was a span of 16 bases. CDR3 nucleotide sequence: TGTGCCAGCGACTGGACTTTGGGGGATTCACCCCTCCACTTT. This sequence encodes CASDWTLGDSPLHF.

The sample holds many counts of this clonotype. The V and J genes are TRBV12-3 or TRBV12-4 and TRBJ1-6; D is uncertain. With 5 bases removed from V and 0 bases from J, the gap between germline ends came to 11 bases. The CDR3 contains 16 residues. CDR3 coding DNA: TGTGCCAGCAGTCCAAGGACGGACTCCTATAATTCACCCCTCCACTTT. Its translation: CASSPRTDSYNSPLHF.

At least ten counts were recorded for this clonotype. The rearrangement joins TRBV28 to TRBJ2-1, with 10 positions matching TRBD2. This CDR3 is 15 amino acids long. Germline CDR1 is MDHEN and CDR2 is SYDVKM. V lost 8 bases, J lost 2 bases, and 6 bases stayed unmatched. DNA of the CDR3: TGTGCCAGCCTTAGCGGGAGGAGAACCTACAATGAGCAGTTCTTC. This gives the protein CASLSGRRTYNEQFF.